These T cell receptor beta chains were read from a single sample in a study of pediatric ulcerative colitis. Some clones are missing from TCRdb's copy, which holds only in-frame ones; the method was immunoSEQ multiplex PCR. Of about 34,000 clones listed, 65% to 85% are singletons. The specimen was gut tissue. Source of these receptors: a boy younger than 18 with severe ulcerative colitis. Each CDR3 is given with its conserved first and last residue. D genes are given only for firm matches. Clone size is given for some rows only: seen once, a few or many times, or a class if the clone is expanded.

clone_size	d_call	v_call	j_call	cdr3_nt	cdr3_aa
-	TRBD1	TRBV6-5	TRBJ2-7	TGTGCCAGCAGGACAGGGGCCTCCTACGAGCAGTACTTC	CASRTGASYEQYF
-	-	TRBV5-1	TRBJ1-1	TGCGCCAGCAGCTACACGACGAACACTGAAGCTTTCTTT	CASSYTTNTEAFF
-	TRBD1	TRBV19	TRBJ1-6	TGTGCCAGTAGTACCACGACAGGGGTCAATTCACCCCTCCACTTT	CASSTTTGVNSPLHF
few	-	TRBV6-1	TRBJ1-6	TGTGCCAGCTCCGGGACACCTAATTCACCCCTCCACTTT	CASSGTPNSPLHF
-	TRBD1	TRBV5-1	TRBJ1-2	TGCGCCAGCAGCCCGCGGACAGGGGATGGCTACACCTTC	CASSPRTGDGYTF
-	TRBD2	TRBV28	TRBJ2-3	TGTGCCAGCAGTCACGGGACTAGCCTATATCCTAGCACAGATACGCAGTATTTT	CASSHGTSLYPSTDTQYF
-	TRBD1	TRBV25-1	TRBJ1-5	TGTGCCAGCAGCGCTCAGGGGGCTACTCAGCCCCAGCATTTT	CASSAQGATQPQHF
-	-	TRBV1	TRBJ2-7	TGCACCAGCAGCCACTTCCAACAGGGCAGTGACGAGCAGTACTTC	CTSSHFQQGSDEQYF
few	-	TRBV19	TRBJ1-2	TGTGCCAGTAGTATAGATCTAGAGGCAGCCTATGGCTACACCTTC	CASSIDLEAAYGYTF
-	TRBD1	TRBV9	TRBJ2-3	TGTGCCAGCAGCGTAGCTAGGGGACAGCCCACAGATACGCAGTATTTT	CASSVARGQPTDTQYF
-	TRBD1	TRBV6-5	TRBJ2-7	TGTGCCAGCAGTTACTCCGGGACAGGGGTTTACGAGCAGTACTTC	CASSYSGTGVYEQYF
-	-	TRBV2	TRBJ2-2	TGTGCCAGCAGTGAGCGGAGGGTGGGCACCGGGGAGCTGTTTTTT	CASSERRVGTGELFF
-	TRBD2	TRBV9	TRBJ2-7	TGTGCCAGCAGCGTTTCCAGCGGGGGCTCCGAGCAGTACTTC	CASSVSSGGSEQYF
-	TRBD1	TRBV28	TRBJ2-3	TGTGCCAGCAGACCTACAGGGGCCGGTACGCAGTATTTT	CASRPTGAGTQYF
-	-	TRBV5-1	TRBJ2-3	TGCGCCAGCAGCTTATGGGGGGCGTTGATCGGGAGCACAGATACGCAGTATTTT	CASSLWGALIGSTDTQYF
-	TRBD1	TRBV6-6	TRBJ2-7	TGTGCCAGCAGTACCGGGACAGGGCTAGACGAGCAGTACTTC	CASSTGTGLDEQYF